A selection of T cell receptor beta chains follows, all from one sample in a study of shared clonotypes between healthy human individuals. Some clones are missing from TCRdb's copy, which holds only in-frame ones; the method was immunoSEQ multiplex PCR. Of some 2,000,000 clones listed, roughly 94% are singletons. Sequenced: naive CD4+ T cells sorted from blood. The receptor source for this set is a man between 18 and 29 years old in good health. CDR3s include the opening cysteine and the closing phenylalanine or tryptophan. D genes are given only for firm matches. Size values are once, few and many counts, or a class for expanded clones, and some rows have none.

D	V	size	J	DNA	CDR3
.	TRBV9	.	TRBJ1-4	TGTGCCAGCAGCCCGGGTGCAACTAATGAAAAACTGTTTTTT	CASSPGATNEKLFF
TRBD1	TRBV30	.	TRBJ1-4	TGTGCCTGGAGCGAGGGGACAGGAACAGCTAATGAAAAACTGTTTTTT	CAWSEGTGTANEKLFF
TRBD1	TRBV5-6	.	TRBJ1-4	TGTGCCAGCAGCGGACAGGGGATTGAAAAACTGTTTTTT	CASSGQGIEKLFF
TRBD1	TRBV5-1	.	TRBJ2-7	TGCGCCAGCAGCTTGGGGACAGGGGTCTACGAGCAGTACTTC	CASSLGTGVYEQYF
TRBD2	TRBV4-1	.	TRBJ2-5	TGCGCCAGCAGCCAAGATCTATCGGGGAGGGCCCAAGAGACCCAGTACTTC	CASSQDLSGRAQETQYF
TRBD2	TRBV5-4	.	TRBJ2-3	TGTGCCAGCGCCTCGAGCGGGGGGCTGGGCACAGATACGCAGTATTTT	CASASSGGLGTDTQYF
TRBD1	TRBV7-9	.	TRBJ1-2	TGTGCCAGCAGCCCACGACAGGGGGCTAACTATGGCTACACCTTC	CASSPRQGANYGYTF
.	TRBV21-1	.	TRBJ2-7	TGTGCCAGCATTTCCCACCGGGACAGGGCCCCCTACGAGCAGTACTTC	CASISHRDRAPYEQYF
TRBD2	TRBV7-8	.	TRBJ2-1	TGTGCCAGCAGCTCTTGGACTAGCGGGTTCCACAATGAGCAGTTCTTC	CASSSWTSGFHNEQFF
.	TRBV9	.	TRBJ1-6	TGTGCCAGCAGCGTAGGAAATAACAGAGATAATTCACCCCTCCACTTT	CASSVGNNRDNSPLHF
TRBD1	TRBV10-1	.	TRBJ2-2	TGCGCCAGCAGCGCCGGGACAGCGAACACCGGGGAGCTGTTTTTT	CASSAGTANTGELFF
TRBD2	TRBV5-6	.	TRBJ2-5	TGTGCCAGCAGCTTGGTTGTGACTAGCGGGGGACAAGAGACCCAGTACTTC	CASSLVVTSGGQETQYF
TRBD1	TRBV18	.	TRBJ1-1	TGTGCCAGCTCTACGGCCCCACCGGGACAGGGGGCGCGGGAGGCTTTCTTT	CASSTAPPGQGAREAFF
.	TRBV5-1	.	TRBJ1-1	TGCGCCAGCAGCTTGAGGGCAGGGAGGGAGACTGAAGCTTTCTTT	CASSLRAGRETEAFF
.	TRBV9	.	TRBJ1-5	TGTGCCAGCAGCGAACAGGGAGGAGGTCAGCCCCAGCATTTT	CASSEQGGGQPQHF
.	TRBV5-6	.	TRBJ1-6	TGTGCCAGCAGCTCTGGACGGTTAAATTCACCCCTCCACTTT	CASSSGRLNSPLHF
TRBD2	TRBV9	.	TRBJ2-7	TGTGCCAGCAGCCCCAGTTTCAGGGAGGGATTCTCCGAGCAGTACTTC	CASSPSFREGFSEQYF
TRBD1	TRBV18	.	TRBJ2-7	TGTGCCAGCTCATTAGGGCTGCGGGACAGGGGCTACGAGCAGTACTTC	CASSLGLRDRGYEQYF
.	TRBV2	once	TRBJ1-5	TGTGCCAGCAGTGGAACACAGGGAAGGTTACAGCCCCAGCATTTT	CASSGTQGRLQPQHF
.	TRBV6-1	.	TRBJ2-2	TGTGCCAGCAGTGAAACAGCCGCCGGGGCCGGGGAGCTGTTTTTT	CASSETAAGAGELFF
.	TRBV5-5	.	TRBJ1-4	TGTGCCAGCAGCTTTAGGACAACCGGTGGCGAAAAACTGTTTTTT	CASSFRTTGGEKLFF
TRBD2	TRBV19	.	TRBJ2-3	TGTGCCAGTAGGAAGACTAGCGGGGAAACAGATACGCAGTATTTT	CASRKTSGETDTQYF
.	TRBV4-1	.	TRBJ1-4	TGCGCCAGCAGCCAAGCCGGGACCCTTAATGAAAAACTGTTTTTT	CASSQAGTLNEKLFF
.	TRBV5-1	.	TRBJ1-1	TGCGCCAGCAGCACACTCAGGGTGAACACTGAAGCTTTCTTT	CASSTLRVNTEAFF
TRBD1	TRBV28	.	TRBJ1-2	TGTGCCAGCAGTGGACAGGGATTCTATGGCTACACCTTC	CASSGQGFYGYTF
.	TRBV6-5	.	TRBJ2-3	TGTGCCAGCAGTTACCGTCCTCACACAGATACGCAGTATTTT	CASSYRPHTDTQYF
.	TRBV7-2	.	TRBJ2-1	TGTGCCAGCAGCTTAGGCTCTTCGAATAAGCAGTTCTTC	CASSLGSSNKQFF
TRBD2	TRBV28	once	TRBJ2-5	TGTGCCAGCAGTTTAGGGAGGGTTATACAAGAGACCCAGTACTTC	CASSLGRVIQETQYF
.	TRBV29-1	once	TRBJ2-1	TGCAGCGTCCCGGGACATTTCTACAATGAGCAGTTCTTC	CSVPGHFYNEQFF
TRBD1	TRBV5-1	.	TRBJ2-3	TGCGCCAGCAGCTTGGAGGGACAGGGGTTAGATACGCAGTATTTT	CASSLEGQGLDTQYF
.	TRBV21-1	.	TRBJ2-7	TGTGCCAGCAGCAAAGTTTTGAGGCGGACCTCCTACGAGCAGTACTTC	CASSKVLRRTSYEQYF
TRBD1	TRBV7-2	once	TRBJ1-2	TGTGCCAGCAGCTTAGGAGTAATTACAGGGGAGGGCGGCTACACCTTC	CASSLGVITGEGGYTF
TRBD1	TRBV7-2	.	TRBJ2-1	TGTGCCAGCAGCCTCGGGAAGGGGGCTCTCAATGAGCAGTTCTTC	CASSLGKGALNEQFF
TRBD1	TRBV14	.	TRBJ1-2	TGTGCCAGCAGCCAGGCCGGGACAGGGGCACATGGCTACACCTTC	CASSQAGTGAHGYTF
.	TRBV19	.	TRBJ2-2	TGTGCCAGTAGTATGAGTGCAGGTACCGGGGAGCTGTTTTTT	CASSMSAGTGELFF
TRBD1	TRBV5-1	.	TRBJ2-2	TGCGCCAGCAGCTTGCCCATTGGGACAGGGAACACCGGGGAGCTGTTTTTT	CASSLPIGTGNTGELFF
.	TRBV5-6	.	TRBJ1-5	TGTGCCAGCAGCTTTATGGGTGAGCCCCAGCATTTT	CASSFMGEPQHF
.	TRBV4-3	.	TRBJ2-3	TGCGCCAGCAGCCAAGATAGAGGGGATACGCAGTATTTT	CASSQDRGDTQYF
TRBD1	TRBV7-9	.	TRBJ1-3	TGTGCCAGCAGCTTCGGACAGGAGAGCTCTGGAAACACCATATATTTT	CASSFGQESSGNTIYF
TRBD1	TRBV5-1	.	TRBJ2-5	TGCGCCAGCAGCTCCGTCGGGACAGAAGAGACCCAGTACTTC	CASSSVGTEETQYF
TRBD2	TRBV7-9	.	TRBJ2-1	TGTGCCAGCAGCTTAACTAGCGGGACCTACAATGAGCAGTTCTTC	CASSLTSGTYNEQFF
.	TRBV30	.	TRBJ2-7	TGTGCCTGGAGTGGGGGAGGTTCCTACGAGCAGTACTTC	CAWSGGGSYEQYF
.	TRBV29-1	.	TRBJ2-7	TGCAGCGTTGACCGGGGCCAGGGCGGGAACGAGCAGTACTTC	CSVDRGQGGNEQYF
TRBD2	TRBV19	once	TRBJ2-1	TGTGCCACCTCATCAACCGGGGCCGGGGGGACGGACAATGAGCAGTTCTTC	CATSSTGAGGTDNEQFF
TRBD1	TRBV11-1	.	TRBJ1-2	TGTGCCAGCAGCTTAGCGCTCGGACAGGGCTATGGCTACACCTTC	CASSLALGQGYGYTF
TRBD1	TRBV7-9	.	TRBJ2-2	TGTGCCAGCAGCTCCGCCCCCCAGGGGGCGGCGAACACCGGGGAGCTGTTTTTT	CASSSAPQGAANTGELFF
.	TRBV10-3	.	TRBJ2-5	TGTGCCATCAGTGAAGGGCCTAACCCTGGGGAGACCCAGTACTTC	CAISEGPNPGETQYF
TRBD2	TRBV9	.	TRBJ2-5	TGTGCCAGCAGCGTAGCTTTCGGGACTAGCGGTTGGGGCTACCAAGAGACCCAGTACTTC	CASSVAFGTSGWGYQETQYF
.	TRBV11-2	once	TRBJ1-4	TGTGCCAGCAGCGTCCTTGGGCTGCCTAATGAAAAACTGTTTTTT	CASSVLGLPNEKLFF
.	TRBV10-2	.	TRBJ1-6	TGCGCCAGCAGTGAGTTTGAGTTTTCACCCCTCCACTTT	CASSEFEFSPLHF
.	TRBV28	.	TRBJ2-7	TGTGCCAGCAGTTCCCCGACGGGGGCGGCCTCCTACGAGCAGTACTTC	CASSSPTGAASYEQYF